The 28 T cell receptor beta chains reported below all come from one sample, sequenced in a study of neoadjuvant nivolumab and ipilimumab in lung cancer. Assay: immunoSEQ multiplex PCR; the TCRdb copy retains only in-frame clones and omits some. The sample includes 4,000 to 6,000 clones, roughly 80% of them seen just once. The sample here was normal lung tissue adjacent to the tumor, taken after neoadjuvant nivolumab, alone or with ipilimumab, at or shortly before surgery. The receptors shown here come from an adult with non-small cell lung cancer. Some clones in this sample may be carry-over from other donors' samples.

This clone was counted a single time. This chain connects TRBV6-4 to TRBJ1-1; no definite D call. CDR1 is MRHNA, CDR2 SNTAGT, per germline. The CDR3 totals 13 residues. V was shortened by 4 bases and J by 5 bases, with 11 bases between the two germline ends. Here the CDR3 reads CASSGEEGTEAFF. DNA of the CDR3: TGTGCCAGCAGTGGCGAGGAGGGTACTGAAGCTTTCTTT.

V usage is TRBV4-3 and J usage is TRBJ1-5; weak D call: TRBD1 (6 bases). Germline V gives CDR1 LGHNA, CDR2 YSLEER. V shed 0 bases and J shed 7 bases, with 16 bases lying between them. The CDR3 is 16 residues long. CDR3 coding DNA: TGCGCCAGCAGCCAAGATCGAGGGGGGCCTGGGCAGCCCCAGCATTTT. Protein: CASSQDRGGPGQPQHF.

V usage is TRBV7-9 and J usage is TRBJ2-3, with 9 bases identical to TRBD2. This CDR3 comprises 15 residues. The V and J ends lost 5 bases and 2 bases, in that order; junction bases with no gene match: 5. CDR1 is SEHNR and CDR2 is FQNEAQ in the germline V gene (reference sequence). For the CDR3, the DNA is TGTGCCAGCAGCACCGGGACTAGCATCACAGATACGCAGTATTTT. Protein product: CASSTGTSITDTQYF.

This clone was recorded a few times. The chain couples TRBV30 to TRBJ1-4; no definite D call. Trimming took off 1 base at V and 7 bases at J, with 19 bases between the two ends. Germline CDR1 reads GTSNPN; CDR2 reads SVGIG (reference sequence). The CDR3 contains 16 residues. CDR3 nucleotide sequence: TGTGCCTGGAGTGATCTACTCGGGAGCTCGGTTGAAAAACTGTTTTTT. The encoded protein is CAWSDLLGSSVEKLFF. Based on the CDR3 plus reference TRBV30 and TRBJ1-4, the full variable domain is SQTIHQWPATLVQPVGSPLSLECTVEGTSNPNLYWYRQAAGRGLQLLFYSVGIGQISSEVPQNLSASRPQDRQFILSSKKLLLSDSGFYLCAWSDLLGSSVEKLFFGSGTQLSVL.

This chain connects TRBV11-1 to TRBJ2-3, with D possibly matching TRBD2 (5 bases). This CDR3 has 13 amino acids. Looked up from germline, CDR1 is SGHAT and CDR2 is FQDESV (reference sequence). With 0 bases removed from V and 5 bases from J, the gap between germline ends came to 6 bases. The CDR3 is CASSLAEGDTQYF. CDR3 bases: TGTGCCAGCAGCTTAGCCGAGGGAGATACGCAGTATTTT.

The chain links TRBV6-5 to TRBJ1-1; D call uncertain. The CDR3 sequence is 13 residues long. Trimming pared 6 bases from V and 1 base from J, leaving 9 bases between. Germline V gene data show CDR1 as MNHEY and CDR2 as SVGAGI. The DNA of the CDR3 is TGTGCCAGCAGAAACGGAGGGAACACTGAAGCTTTCTTT. Translated: CASRNGGNTEAFF.

As DNA, the CDR3 is TGCGCCAGCAGCCAAGATCGTGGAGCGGGATCAGATACGCAGTATTTT. It yields the protein CASSQDRGAGSDTQYF. The chain joins TRBV4-3 to TRBJ2-3; TRBD2 matches 7 bases. Germline trimming cut 0 bases from V and 4 bases from J; bases unmatched to any gene: 7. The CDR3 is 16 residues long. The germline V gene has CDR1 LGHNA and CDR2 YSLEER.

V and J are TRBV9 and TRBJ2-3, with 9 bases aligning to TRBD1. There are 15 residues in the CDR3. V lost 3 bases to trimming and J lost 3 bases; unmatched junction nucleotides: 5. Germline-derived CDR1 and CDR2 are SGDLS and YYNGEE. The CDR3 loop reads CASSARQGGTDTQYF. As DNA, the CDR3 is TGTGCCAGCAGCGCTCGACAGGGGGGAACAGATACGCAGTATTTT.

The chain couples TRBV11-1 to TRBJ2-7, with TRBD1 identical over 9 bases. The CDR3 has 15 residues. The trim removed 3 bases at V and 5 bases at J, leaving 8 bases unmatched. Per the germline V gene, CDR1 is SGHAT and CDR2 is FQDESV (reference sequence). CDR3 loop: CASSLVQGALDEQYF. In DNA form, the CDR3 reads TGTGCCAGCAGCTTGGTACAGGGGGCGCTGGACGAGCAGTACTTC. The whole variable domain, filled in from reference TRBV11-1 and TRBJ2-7, reads EAEVAQSPRYKITEKSQAVAFWCDPISGHATLYWYRQILGQGPELLVQFQDESVVDDSQLPKDRFSAERLKGVDSTLKIQPAELGDSAMYLCASSLVQGALDEQYFGPGTRLTVT.

This clone was found a few times. J is TRBJ2-5 and V is TRBV7-6; D not certain. The V gene lost 5 bases and the J gene lost 5 bases, with 9 bases spanning the gap. CDR3 length equals 12 residues. Looked up from germline, CDR1 is SGHVS and CDR2 is FNYEAQ. CDR3 sequence (DNA): TGTGCCAGCAGCCAAAATCTGGAGACCCAGTACTTC. It translates to CASSQNLETQYF.

The chain is built from TRBV11-2 and TRBJ1-2, with 8 bases that match TRBD1. This CDR3 contains 13 residues. CDR1 and CDR2 (germline): SGHAT, FQNNGV. After removal of 5 bases from V and 5 bases from J, the junction contained 4 bases not matched to a gene. The CDR3 sequence: CASSLRQGYGYTF. CDR3 sequence (DNA): TGTGCCAGCAGCCTCCGACAGGGGTATGGCTACACCTTC.

The genes are TRBV10-3 and TRBJ1-2, with D uncertain. This CDR3 is 14 amino acids long. Germline assignment: CDR1 ENHRY and CDR2 SYGVKD. The V gene lost 0 bases and the J gene lost 2 bases, with 7 bases spanning the gap. This CDR3 reads CAISESNDNYGYTF. In DNA, the CDR3 is TGTGCCATCAGTGAGTCGAACGACAACTATGGCTACACCTTC.

This clone was recorded only once. The rearrangement joins TRBV7-9 to TRBJ2-1; 7 bases match TRBD1. CDR3 size: 13 residues. The V gene's germline CDR1 is SEHNR and CDR2 FQNEAQ (reference sequence). The junction had 4 bases not matched to a gene; V was cut back by 5 bases and J by 6 bases. This CDR3 is CASSGQAGNEQFF. The CDR3 nucleotides read TGTGCCAGCAGCGGACAGGCGGGCAATGAGCAGTTCTTC.

The gene calls are TRBV6-4 and TRBJ2-3; 7 nucleotides agree with TRBD2. CDR3 length: 15 amino acids. The junction had 6 bases not matched to a gene; V was cut back by 4 bases and J by 2 bases. Germline-derived CDR1 and CDR2 are MRHNA and SNTAGT. Here the CDR3 reads CASSVLAGSTDTQYF. The CDR3 DNA sequence: TGTGCCAGCAGTGTCTTAGCGGGTTCCACAGATACGCAGTATTTT.

The chain couples TRBV19 to TRBJ1-6; no firm D call. Trimming removed 4 bases at V and 8 bases at J, with 9 bases between. Germline CDR1 LNHDA, CDR2 SQIVND (reference sequence). The CDR3 totals 13 residues. The CDR3 region has the DNA TGTGCCAGTAGTAACCGGGAGTATTCACCCCTCCACTTT. Protein: CASSNREYSPLHF.

The V and J genes are TRBV19 and TRBJ1-3; D is uncertain. Germline CDR1 is LNHDA and CDR2 is SQIVND (reference sequence). Trimming shortened V by 7 bases and J by 0 bases, and 10 bases separated the two germline ends. The CDR3 spans 14 residues. The CDR3 loop is CASTFVPSGNTIYF. For the CDR3, the DNA is TGTGCCAGTACCTTCGTCCCCTCTGGAAACACCATATATTTT. Filled out from reference TRBV19 and TRBJ1-3, the complete variable domain reads DGGITQSPKYLFRKEGQNVTLSCEQNLNHDAMYWYRQDPGQGLRLIYYSQIVNDFQKGDIAEGYSVSREKKESFPLTVTSAQKNPTAFYLCASTFVPSGNTIYFGEGSWLTVV.

The V gene is TRBV7-9, the J gene TRBJ2-5, with D unresolved. CDR1 is SEHNR and CDR2 is FQNEAQ in the germline V gene (reference sequence). V dropped 2 bases and J dropped 9 bases, with 10 bases sitting between them. The CDR3 spans 12 residues. Here the CDR3 DNA reads TGTGCCAGCAGCTTACCCTTAGACCCCCAGTACTTC. Translation gives CASSLPLDPQYF. The variable domain in full, with the rest retrieved from reference TRBV7-9 and TRBJ2-5, is DTGVSQNPRHKITKRGQNVTFRCDPISEHNRLYWYRQTLGQGPEFLTYFQNEAQLEKSRLLSDRFSAERPKGSFSTLEIQRTEQGDSAMYLCASSLPLDPQYFGPGTRLLVL.

The chain recombines TRBV29-1 with TRBJ1-2, with 11 bases fitting TRBD1. The V and J ends lost 7 bases and 6 bases, in that order; junction bases with no gene match: 10. The CDR3 spans 14 residues. CDR1 SQVTM and CDR2 ANQGSEA come from the germline V gene. CDR3 sequence (DNA): TGCAGCGCCACAGATCCGGGACAGGGGGATGGCTACACCTTC. Translated: CSATDPGQGDGYTF.

This clone was seen only once. J is TRBJ2-2 and V is TRBV27; a weak D match, TRBD2 (5 bases). The CDR3 is made up of 16 amino acids. Trimming shortened V by 4 bases and J by 0 bases, and 12 bases separated the two germline ends. Germline CDR1 is MNHEY and CDR2 is SMNVEV (reference sequence). The CDR3 DNA reads as TGTGCCAGCAGTTCGCTCCCACTAGCGAACACCGGGGAGCTGTTTTTT. This codes for CASSSLPLANTGELFF.

The chain uses TRBV7-8 and TRBJ2-7, with TRBD1 matching over 7 bases. The CDR3 has 12 residues. Germline V gene data show CDR1 as SGHVS and CDR2 as FQNEAQ. Losses at the gene ends were 8 bases for V and 4 bases for J; bases not matched to a gene: 5. CDR3: CASGSGGYEQYF. The CDR3 bases are TGTGCCAGCGGCTCAGGGGGTTACGAGCAGTACTTC.

The chain employs TRBV4-3 and TRBJ2-3; 9 bases match TRBD2. The CDR3 has 16 amino acids. The germline V gene encodes CDR1 LGHNA and CDR2 YSLEER. J gave up 5 bases and V 0 bases, and 6 bases lay outside the gene matches. CDR3 region: CASSQELAGGGDTQYF. The DNA of the CDR3 is TGCGCCAGCAGCCAAGAGTTGGCGGGAGGGGGAGATACGCAGTATTTT.

The rearrangement links TRBV7-3 to TRBJ2-7, with D unresolved. The CDR3 is 13 residues long. Germline CDR1 reads SGHTA; CDR2 reads FQGTGA. V was shortened by 2 bases and J by 7 bases, with 12 bases between the two germline ends. The CDR3 sequence is CASSLGPGGEQYF. The CDR3 DNA is TGTGCCAGCAGCTTAGGTCCTGGTGGGGAGCAGTACTTC.

V is TRBV11-2 and J is TRBJ2-7; D might be TRBD2 (5 bases). Germline V lookup: CDR1 SGHAT, CDR2 FQNNGV. V was trimmed by 0 bases and J by 5 bases, leaving 8 bases between them. CDR3 size: 13 residues. The chain's CDR3 is CASSLDLRDEQYF. In DNA form, the CDR3 reads TGTGCCAGCAGCTTAGATCTGAGGGACGAGCAGTACTTC.

This clone was recorded only once. The chain recombines TRBV5-4 with TRBJ2-7, with 8 bases identical to TRBD1. This CDR3 is built from 14 residues. V gave up 2 bases and J gave up 3 bases; unmatched junction bases: 4. Germline V lookup: CDR1 SGHNT, CDR2 YYREEE (reference sequence). The CDR3 spells CASSFDRGLYEQYF. The CDR3 DNA sequence: TGTGCCAGCAGCTTCGACAGGGGACTCTACGAGCAGTACTTC.

The genes are TRBV6-6 and TRBJ2-7; D possibly corresponds to TRBD2 (5 bases). Trimming removed 7 bases from V and 6 bases from J, with 19 bases in between. The germline V gene has CDR1 MNHNY and CDR2 SVGAGI (reference sequence). This CDR3 spans 14 amino acids. The CDR3 here is CASKSEGQVAEQYF. As DNA, the CDR3 is TGTGCCAGCAAAAGCGAGGGCCAGGTGGCCGAGCAGTACTTC.

This rearrangement joins TRBV5-6 to TRBJ2-3; 8 bases fit TRBD2. Germline loops: CDR1 SGHDT, CDR2 YYEEEE. There are 17 residues in the CDR3. Unmatched junction bases numbered 10, after V lost 4 bases and J lost 0 bases. The DNA for the CDR3 is TGTGCCAGCAGCCTGGGCCCGACTAGCGCCAGCACAGATACGCAGTATTTT. Protein: CASSLGPTSASTDTQYF. The entire variable domain, with the rest obtained from reference TRBV5-6 and TRBJ2-3, is as follows: DAGVTQSPTHLIKTRGQQVTLRCSPKSGHDTVSWYQQALGQGPQFIFQYYEEEERQRGNFPDRFSGHQFPNYSSELNVNALLLGDSALYLCASSLGPTSASTDTQYFGPGTRLTVL.

The gene calls are TRBV7-3 and TRBJ2-1; 15 nucleotides agree with TRBD2. The CDR3 is made up of 17 amino acids. CDR1 and CDR2 (germline): SGHTA, FQGTGA. V lost 7 bases and J lost 7; bases outside the gene matches: 11. The CDR3 DNA follows: TGTGCCAGCACCCACGAGCCGGGACTAGCGGGAGGAAATGAGCAGTTCTTC. It translates to CASTHEPGLAGGNEQFF.

This clone came up once. This chain links TRBV18 with TRBJ2-1; 7 nucleotides align to TRBD2. The J segment lost 5 bases and the V segment lost 2 bases, leaving 9 bases of the junction unmatched. The CDR3 spans 16 residues. Germline CDR1 is KGHSH and CDR2 is LQKENI. The CDR3 region is CASSPSGGSKDNEQFF. CDR3 bases: TGTGCCAGCTCACCATCGGGCGGGAGTAAGGACAATGAGCAGTTCTTC. The variable domain in full, with the rest retrieved from reference TRBV18 and TRBJ2-1, is NAGVMQNPRHLVRRRGQEARLRCSPMKGHSHVYWYRQLPEEGLKFMVYLQKENIIDESGMPKERFSAEFPKEGPSILRIQQVVRGDSAAYFCASSPSGGSKDNEQFFGPGTRLTVL.